The present T cell receptor (beta chain) was sequenced within a study of cytomegalovirus exposure and HLA in healthy donors. Using immunoSEQ multiplex PCR, the repertoire was profiled, and TCRdb retains in-frame clones only, with some absent. The sample contains more than 120,000 clones, around 87% of which appear only once. Germline lookup yields CDR1 SNHLY and CDR2 FYNNEI. The CDR3 totals 13 residues. The ends were cut back, 5 bases at V and 3 bases at J, with 10 bases in the middle. Sequenced: PBMCs. The TCR sequence derives from a man aged 18 to 29 in good health and CMV-seropositive. The gene calls are TRBV2 and TRBJ1-1, with a weak D call TRBD1 (6 bases). CDR3 loop: CASSSDRYTEAFF. For the CDR3, the DNA is TGTGCCAGCAGTTCCGACAGGTACACTGAAGCTTTCTTT.